This TCR beta chain was observed in a study of shared clonotypes between healthy human individuals. Concerning this clone: Its antigen is not known.

CDR3 size: 15 residues. V gave up 7 bases and J gave up 0 bases, with 16 bases separating them. CDR1 is MNHNS, CDR2 SASEGT, per germline. Libraries were prepared by immunoSEQ multiplex PCR; TCRdb keeps only in-frame clonotypes and omits some of them. This sample has about a million clones; around 76% occur once, and the top ten carry about 1.5%. Study-level findings and limits: Though the depth was large, rarefaction showed that sorted-subset sequencing was incomplete. The study generally estimated greater richness for naive than memory subsets.

Sequencing used memory CD4+ T cells sorted from blood. The sample's subset: CD45RA-negative fraction. V is TRBV6-1 and J is TRBJ2-7; TRBD1 is a possible D gene (5 bases). The TCR was taken from a man aged 18 to 30 in good health. In DNA, the CDR3 is TGTGCCAGCAAATTGGACATCACGAGCTCCTACGAGCAGTACTTC. This gives the protein CASKLDITSSYEQYF.